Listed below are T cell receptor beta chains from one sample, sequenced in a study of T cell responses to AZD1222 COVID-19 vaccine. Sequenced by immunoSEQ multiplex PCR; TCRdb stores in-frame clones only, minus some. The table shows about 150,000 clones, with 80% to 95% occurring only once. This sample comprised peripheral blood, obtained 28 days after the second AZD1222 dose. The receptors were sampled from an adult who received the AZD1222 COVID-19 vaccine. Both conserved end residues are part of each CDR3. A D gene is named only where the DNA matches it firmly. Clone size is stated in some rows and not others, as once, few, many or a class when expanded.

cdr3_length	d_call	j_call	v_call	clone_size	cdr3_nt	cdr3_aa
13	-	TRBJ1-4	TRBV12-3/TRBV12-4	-	TGTGCCAGCAAGGACGGCCCAAATGAAAAACTGTTTTTT	CASKDGPNEKLFF
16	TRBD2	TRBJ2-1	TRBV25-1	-	TGTGCCAGCAGTGACCGCCGCAGCGGGACCTACAATGAGCAGTTCTTC	CASSDRRSGTYNEQFF
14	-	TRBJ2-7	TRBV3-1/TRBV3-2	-	TGTGCCAGCAGCCAAGAGAGCTTCTCCTACGAGCAGTACTTC	CASSQESFSYEQYF
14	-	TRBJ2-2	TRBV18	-	TGTGCCAGCTCCCTCGTCCCCACCACCGGGGAGCTGTTTTTT	CASSLVPTTGELFF
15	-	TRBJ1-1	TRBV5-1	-	TGCGCCAGCAGTCCCCGGGGGGGACTGAACACTGAAGCTTTCTTT	CASSPRGGLNTEAFF
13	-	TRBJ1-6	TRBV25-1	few	TGTGCCAGCAGACGGGATCATAATTCACCCCTCCACTTT	CASRRDHNSPLHF
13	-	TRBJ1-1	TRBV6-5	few	TGTGCCAGCAGCCCGAGTGGAGACACTGAAGCTTTCTTT	CASSPSGDTEAFF
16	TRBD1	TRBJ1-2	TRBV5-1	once	TGCGCCAGCAGCGCTCCGGGACAGGGTTTTAACTATGGCTACACCTTC	CASSAPGQGFNYGYTF
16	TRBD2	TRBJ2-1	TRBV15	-	TGTGCCACCAGCAGCCAGACTAGCGGATTTCACAATGAGCAGTTCTTC	CATSSQTSGFHNEQFF
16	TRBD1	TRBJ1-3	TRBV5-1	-	TGCGCCAGCAGCTTACAGGGGGCCGGCTCTGGAAACACCATATATTTT	CASSLQGAGSGNTIYF
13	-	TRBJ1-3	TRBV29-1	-	TGCAGCGTTCTCTGGGGGGCTGGAAACACCATATATTTT	CSVLWGAGNTIYF
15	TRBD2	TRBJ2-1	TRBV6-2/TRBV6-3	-	TGTGCCAGCAGTTATGAGACTAGCGGACCCAATGAGCAGTTCTTC	CASSYETSGPNEQFF
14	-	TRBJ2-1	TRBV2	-	TGTGCCAGCAGAGGCCGAAGCTCCTACAATGAGCAGTTCTTC	CASRGRSSYNEQFF
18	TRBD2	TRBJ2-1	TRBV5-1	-	TGCGCCAGCAGCTTGGGTACCATTCAGCGGGAAATTCACAATGAGCAGTTCTTC	CASSLGTIQREIHNEQFF
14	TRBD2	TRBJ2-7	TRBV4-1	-	TGCGCCAGCAGCCTTGGGGACTATCTCGCCGAGCAGTACTTC	CASSLGDYLAEQYF
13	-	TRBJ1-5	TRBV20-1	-	TGCAGTGCTAGTCAAACTGATAATCAGCCCCAGCATTTT	CSASQTDNQPQHF
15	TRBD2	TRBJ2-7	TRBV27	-	TGTGCCAGCAGTTTATCCGGGACTAGCACCTACGAGCAGTACTTC	CASSLSGTSTYEQYF
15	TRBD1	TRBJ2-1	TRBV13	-	TGTGCCAGCAGCCCCGGGACAGGGGCCTACAATGAGCAGTTCTTC	CASSPGTGAYNEQFF
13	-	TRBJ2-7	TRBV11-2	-	TGTGCCAGCAGCTTTGAGGAGCCCTACGAGCAGTACTTC	CASSFEEPYEQYF
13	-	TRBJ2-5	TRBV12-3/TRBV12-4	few	TGTGCCAGCAGTTTAGGAACCCCCGGGACCCAGTACTTC	CASSLGTPGTQYF
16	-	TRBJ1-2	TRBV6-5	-	TGTGCCAGCAGTTACTCGATCAGGGGACTTTACTATGGCTACACCTTC	CASSYSIRGLYYGYTF
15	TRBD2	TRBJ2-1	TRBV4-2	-	TGTGCCAGCAGCCAAGAAGCGGGAGGGGTCAATGAGCAGTTCTTC	CASSQEAGGVNEQFF
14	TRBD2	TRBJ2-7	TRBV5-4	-	TGTGCCAGCAAAACTAGCGGGGGCTCCTACGAGCAGTACTTC	CASKTSGGSYEQYF
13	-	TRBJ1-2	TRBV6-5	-	TGTGCCAGCAGTTACGCCCTCTTCTATGGCTACACCTTC	CASSYALFYGYTF
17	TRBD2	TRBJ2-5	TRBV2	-	TGTGCCAGCAGGAGGGGAACTAGCGGGAGTTCTCAAGAGACCCAGTACTTC	CASRRGTSGSSQETQYF
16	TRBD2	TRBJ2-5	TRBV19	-	TGTGCCAGTAGTCTGACCGGGACTAGCGGCGGGGAGACCCAGTACTTC	CASSLTGTSGGETQYF
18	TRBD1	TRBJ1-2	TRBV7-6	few	TGTGCCAGCAGCTTAGCTCCGGGACAGCTAAAATCTAACTATGGCTACACCTTC	CASSLAPGQLKSNYGYTF
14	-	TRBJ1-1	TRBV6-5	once	TGTGCCAGCAGTTACTCGGACGGGTTAGCTGAAGCTTTCTTT	CASSYSDGLAEAFF